Following are 22 T cell receptor beta chains from one sample sequenced in a study of CXCR3-negative and CXCR3-positive naive CD8 T cells. Via 5' RACE with UMI labels, TRB cDNA libraries were prepared. TCRdb reprocessed the 5' RACE reads and keeps a single row for each CDR3 protein, giving no DNA. The listing records roughly 89,000 distinct CDR3 sequences. Sequenced input: naive CXCR3- CD8+ T cells from blood. Subset of the sample: CD45RO-CCR7+CD27+CD95- naive CD8+ T cells lacking CXCR3 (TNR3-). The receptors come from a human donor in good health. Some clones in this sample may be carry-over from other donors' samples.

The rearrangement joins TRBV9 to TRBJ2-4; TCRdb indicates TRBD2, and absent DNA this call remains unverified. Germline lookup yields CDR1 SGDLS and CDR2 YYNGEE. The CDR3 sequence is 20 residues long. The CDR3 loop is CASMDRESPFPRIAKNIQYF.

V gene TRBV6-2 or TRBV6-3 combines with J gene TRBJ1-1. Germline lookup yields CDR1 MNHEY and CDR2 SVGEGT. The CDR3 covers 12 residues. The CDR3 spells CASQRLNTEAFF.

The chain joins TRBV2 to TRBJ1-5. The CDR3 extends over 11 amino acids. CDR1 is SNHLY and CDR2 is FYNNEI in the germline V gene. The CDR3 is CASSVGQPQHF.

The V gene is TRBV6-2 or TRBV6-3, the J gene TRBJ2-7. CDR1 and CDR2 from the germline V gene are MNHEY and SVGEGT. The CDR3 contains 13 residues. The CDR3 sequence is CASNPAHYYEQYF.

This rearrangement joins TRBV5-1 to TRBJ2-3; checking the TCRdb D call of TRBD2 is not possible without DNA. The V gene's germline CDR1 is SGHRS and CDR2 YFSETQ. The CDR3 contains 15 residues. This CDR3 reads CASSLASGGADTQYF.

The genes are TRBV6-5 and TRBJ2-6; TCRdb proposes TRBD1, but this gene call is untestable without DNA. The germline gives CDR1 MNHEY, CDR2 SVGAGI. This CDR3 comprises 20 residues. CDR3 amino acids: CASSPLEGTGGYSGANVLTF.

The V and J genes are TRBV27 and TRBJ1-5. Germline CDR1 reads MNHEY; CDR2 reads SMNVEV (reference sequence). This CDR3 is 12 amino acids long. The CDR3 loop reads CASGESARAQHF.

The rearrangement uses TRBV29-1 and TRBJ2-7; there is no DNA to check the TCRdb D call of TRBD2. The CDR3 consists of 13 residues. From germline, CDR1 is SQVTM and CDR2 ANQGSEA. Here the CDR3 reads CSAVTSGRYEQYF.

V is TRBV29-1 and J is TRBJ2-5; TCRdb's D call, TRBD1, is unchecked because there is no DNA. Germline V gene data show CDR1 as SQVTM and CDR2 as ANQGSEA. The CDR3 is made up of 13 amino acids. This chain's CDR3 is CSVGQDLEETQYF. Supplemented by reference TRBV29-1 and TRBJ2-5, the full variable domain reads SAVISQKPSRDICQRGTSLTIQCQVDSQVTMMFWYRQQPGQSLTLIATANQGSEATYESGFVIDKFPISRPNLTFSTLTVSNMSPEDSSIYLCSVGQDLEETQYFGPGTRLLVL.

This chain joins TRBV6-6 and TRBJ1-1; TCRdb picks TRBD1, but there is no DNA to check that call. Germline assignment: CDR1 MNHNY and CDR2 SVGAGI (reference sequence). The CDR3 extends over 13 amino acids. The CDR3 reads CASSTGENTEAFF.

The V and J genes are TRBV29-1 and TRBJ2-3. There are 16 residues in the CDR3. Per germline, CDR1 SQVTM and CDR2 ANQGSEA. The CDR3 is CSVEEYLEAFTDTQYF.

This chain connects TRBV15 to TRBJ2-2; without DNA, the TCRdb call of TRBD1 cannot be checked. The CDR3 totals 15 residues. Germline V lookup: CDR1 LNHNV, CDR2 YYDKDF (reference sequence). The CDR3 loop is CATSSGGAHTGELFF.

The chain couples TRBV7-8 to TRBJ2-3; absent DNA, TCRdb's TRBD2 call cannot be checked. Germline loops: CDR1 SGHVS, CDR2 FQNEAQ. The length of the CDR3 is 17 residues. CDR3 region: CASSLSFSGDPGDTQYF.

The gene calls are TRBV20-1 and TRBJ2-7. The CDR3 totals 13 residues. Germline assignment: CDR1 DFQATT and CDR2 SNEGSKA (reference sequence). CDR3 in amino acids: CSARDQTDNEQYF.

V is TRBV4-3 and J is TRBJ2-6. Germline V gene data show CDR1 as LGHNA and CDR2 as YSLEER. This CDR3 spans 15 amino acids. CDR3 protein: CASSYSSSGANVLTF.

The rearrangement uses TRBV6-5 and TRBJ1-1. This CDR3 spans 13 amino acids. Germline V CDR1 and CDR2: MNHEY, SVGAGI. The CDR3 loop is CASSYVDGAEAFF.

This sequence joins TRBV7-6 and TRBJ1-1; with no DNA, the TCRdb D assignment of TRBD1 cannot be verified. CDR1 and CDR2 (germline): SGHVS, FNYEAQ. This CDR3 region has 14 residues. CDR3 amino acids: CASSLKGFQTEAFF.

J is TRBJ2-3 and V is TRBV4-2; TCRdb indicates TRBD2, and absent DNA this call remains unverified. The CDR3 is 20 amino acids. The germline V gene encodes CDR1 LGHNA and CDR2 YNFKEQ. Here the CDR3 reads CASSQYGTSGGAPSTDTQYF.

V usage is TRBV7-9 and J usage is TRBJ2-1; TCRdb gives TRBD2 as the D gene, but with no DNA this cannot be confirmed. The CDR3 is 15 amino acids. Germline values: CDR1 SEHNR, CDR2 FQNEAQ (reference sequence). The CDR3 reads CASRAIAGVTNEQFF.

The chain carries TRBV12-3 or TRBV12-4 and TRBJ2-1; the D call of TRBD2 rests on TCRdb alone, since no DNA is present to check it. The CDR3 has 14 amino acids. This CDR3 reads CASSFLQGGNEQFF.

This chain links TRBV27 with TRBJ2-5; TCRdb returns TRBD1, unconfirmable since there is no DNA. The CDR3 consists of 15 residues. From germline, CDR1 is MNHEY and CDR2 SMNVEV (reference sequence). The CDR3 protein is CASSSPGRGQETQYF.

V is TRBV14 and J is TRBJ1-6. Per the germline V gene, CDR1 is SGHDN and CDR2 is FVKESK. This CDR3 is 14 amino acids long. The CDR3 is CASSQIVAGSPLHF.